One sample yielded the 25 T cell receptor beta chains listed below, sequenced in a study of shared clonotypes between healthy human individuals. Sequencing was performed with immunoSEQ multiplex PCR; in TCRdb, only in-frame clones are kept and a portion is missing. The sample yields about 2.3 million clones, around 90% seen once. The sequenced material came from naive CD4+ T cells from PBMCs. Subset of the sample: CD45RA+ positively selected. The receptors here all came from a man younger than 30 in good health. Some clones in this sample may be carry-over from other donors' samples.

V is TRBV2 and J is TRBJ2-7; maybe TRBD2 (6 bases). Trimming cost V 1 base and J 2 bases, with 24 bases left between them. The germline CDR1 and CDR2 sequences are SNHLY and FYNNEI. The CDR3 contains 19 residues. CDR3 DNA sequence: TGTGCCAGCAGTGAAGATGTAGGGCTGGGTCTAGCGACTCCCTACGAGCAGTACTTC. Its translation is CASSEDVGLGLATPYEQYF.

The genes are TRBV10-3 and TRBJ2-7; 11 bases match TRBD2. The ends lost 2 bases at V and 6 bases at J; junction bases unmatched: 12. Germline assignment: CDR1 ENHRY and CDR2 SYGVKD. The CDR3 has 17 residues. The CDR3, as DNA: TGTGCCATCAGTGAGAACTCCCTACTAGCGGGAGACGGCGAGCAGTACTTC. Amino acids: CAISENSLLAGDGEQYF.

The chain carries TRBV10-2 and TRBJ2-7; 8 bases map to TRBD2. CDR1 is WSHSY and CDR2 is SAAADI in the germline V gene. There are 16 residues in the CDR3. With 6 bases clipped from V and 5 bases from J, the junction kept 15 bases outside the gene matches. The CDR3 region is CASRRFTGTSNDEQYF. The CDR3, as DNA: TGCGCCAGCAGGAGATTTACAGGGACTAGTAACGACGAGCAGTACTTC.

CDR3 nucleotides: TGCGCCAGCAGCTTTGATGTCGAGCAGTACTTC. It is translated as CASSFDVEQYF. J is TRBJ2-7 and V is TRBV5-1; D call uncertain. V dropped 2 bases and J dropped 6 bases, with 6 bases sitting between them. Germline-derived CDR1 and CDR2 are SGHRS and YFSETQ. The CDR3 runs 11 residues.

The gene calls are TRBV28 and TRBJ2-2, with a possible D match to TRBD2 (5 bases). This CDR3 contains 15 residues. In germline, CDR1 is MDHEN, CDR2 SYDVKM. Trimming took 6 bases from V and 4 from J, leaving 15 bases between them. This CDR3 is CASSRHRTATGELFF. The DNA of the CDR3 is TGTGCCAGCAGCCGGCATAGGACTGCCACCGGGGAGCTGTTTTTT. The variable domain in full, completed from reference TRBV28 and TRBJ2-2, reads DVKVTQSSRYLVKRTGEKVFLECVQDMDHENMFWYRQDPGLGLRLIYFSYDVKMKEKGDIPEGYSVSREKKERFSLILESASTNQTSMYLCASSRHRTATGELFFGEGSRLTVL.

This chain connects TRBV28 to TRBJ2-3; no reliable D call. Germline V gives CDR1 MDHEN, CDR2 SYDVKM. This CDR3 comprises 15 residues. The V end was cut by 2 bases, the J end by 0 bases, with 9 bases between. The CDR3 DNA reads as TGTGCCAGCAGTTTACGGAGACCTAGCACAGATACGCAGTATTTT. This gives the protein CASSLRRPSTDTQYF.

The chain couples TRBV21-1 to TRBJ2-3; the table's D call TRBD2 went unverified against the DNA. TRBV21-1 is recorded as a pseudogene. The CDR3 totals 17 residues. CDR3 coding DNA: TGTGCCAGCAGACCAAGGAGACATAGCGGGACCTCAGATACGCAGTATTTT. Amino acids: CASRPRRHSGTSDTQYF.

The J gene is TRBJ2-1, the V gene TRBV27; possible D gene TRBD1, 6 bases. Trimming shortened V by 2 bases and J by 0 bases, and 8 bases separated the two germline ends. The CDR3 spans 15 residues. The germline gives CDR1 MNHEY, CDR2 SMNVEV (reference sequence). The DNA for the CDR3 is TGTGCCAGCAGTTTAGAGGGGGTCTCCTACAATGAGCAGTTCTTC. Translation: CASSLEGVSYNEQFF.

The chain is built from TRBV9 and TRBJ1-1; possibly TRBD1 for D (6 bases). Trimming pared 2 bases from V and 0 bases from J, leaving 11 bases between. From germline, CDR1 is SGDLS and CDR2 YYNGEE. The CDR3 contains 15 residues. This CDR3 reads CASSVDRWMNTEAFF. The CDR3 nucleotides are TGTGCCAGCAGCGTGGACAGATGGATGAACACTGAAGCTTTCTTT.

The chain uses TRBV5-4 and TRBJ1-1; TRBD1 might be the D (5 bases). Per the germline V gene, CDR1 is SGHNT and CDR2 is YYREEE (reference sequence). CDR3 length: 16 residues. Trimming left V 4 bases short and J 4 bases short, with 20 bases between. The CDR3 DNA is TGTGCCAGCAGCCCGGGTGGGAGACCCGGGGGCACTGAAGCTTTCTTT. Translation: CASSPGGRPGGTEAFF.

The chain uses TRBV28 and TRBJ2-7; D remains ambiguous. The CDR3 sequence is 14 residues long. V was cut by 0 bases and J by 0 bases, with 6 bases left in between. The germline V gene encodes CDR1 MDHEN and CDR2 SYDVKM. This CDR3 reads CASSLWVSSYEQYF. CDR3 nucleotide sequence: TGTGCCAGCAGTTTATGGGTTAGCTCCTACGAGCAGTACTTC.

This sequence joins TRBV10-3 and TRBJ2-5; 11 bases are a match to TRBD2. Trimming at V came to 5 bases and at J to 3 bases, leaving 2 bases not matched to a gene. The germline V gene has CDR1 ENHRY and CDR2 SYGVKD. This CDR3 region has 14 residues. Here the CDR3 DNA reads TGTGCCATCAGTCAGACTAGCGGGGAAGAGACCCAGTACTTC. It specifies CAISQTSGEETQYF.

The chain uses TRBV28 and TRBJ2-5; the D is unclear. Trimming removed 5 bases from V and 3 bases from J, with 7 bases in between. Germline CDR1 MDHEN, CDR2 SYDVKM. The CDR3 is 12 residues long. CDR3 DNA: TGTGCCAGCAGTCCTCAAGAAGAGACCCAGTACTTC. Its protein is CASSPQEETQYF.

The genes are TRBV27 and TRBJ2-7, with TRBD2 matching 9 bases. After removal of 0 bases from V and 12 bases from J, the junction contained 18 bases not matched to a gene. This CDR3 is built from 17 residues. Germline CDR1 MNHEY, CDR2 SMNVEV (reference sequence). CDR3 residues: CASSLSKSLWLAGPLYF. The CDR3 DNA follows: TGTGCCAGCAGTTTATCGAAAAGTCTTTGGCTAGCGGGACCCCTGTACTTC.

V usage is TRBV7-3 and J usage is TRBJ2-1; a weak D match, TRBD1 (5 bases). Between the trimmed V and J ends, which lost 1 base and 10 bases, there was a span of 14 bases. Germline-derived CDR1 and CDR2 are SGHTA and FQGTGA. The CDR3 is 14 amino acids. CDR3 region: CASSLMGGPGEQFF. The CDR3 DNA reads TGTGCCAGCAGCTTAATGGGCGGACCAGGGGAGCAGTTCTTC.

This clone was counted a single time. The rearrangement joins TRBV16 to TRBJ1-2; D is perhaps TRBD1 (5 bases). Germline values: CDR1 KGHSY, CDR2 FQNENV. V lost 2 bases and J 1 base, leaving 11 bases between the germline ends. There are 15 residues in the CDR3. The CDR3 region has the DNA TGTGCCAGCAGCCAACCGGGACGGAGTAACTATGGCTACACCTTC. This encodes CASSQPGRSNYGYTF.

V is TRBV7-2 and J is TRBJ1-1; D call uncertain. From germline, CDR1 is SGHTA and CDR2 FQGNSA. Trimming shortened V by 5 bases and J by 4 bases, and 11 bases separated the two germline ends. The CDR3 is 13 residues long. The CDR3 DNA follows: TGTGCCAGCAGCGTATATGTCGGCACTGAAGCTTTCTTT. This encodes CASSVYVGTEAFF. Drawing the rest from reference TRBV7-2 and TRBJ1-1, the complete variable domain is GAGVSQSPSNKVTEKGKDVELRCDPISGHTALYWYRQSLGQGLEFLIYFQGNSAPDKSGLPSDRFSAERTGGSVSTLTIQRTQQEDSAVYLCASSVYVGTEAFFGQGTRLTVV.

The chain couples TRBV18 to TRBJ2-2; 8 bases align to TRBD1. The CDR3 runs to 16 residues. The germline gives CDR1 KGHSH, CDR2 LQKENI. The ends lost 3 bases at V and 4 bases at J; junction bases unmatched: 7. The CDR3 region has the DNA TGTGCCAGCTCACCTTTTACGACAGGGGTCACCGGGGAGCTGTTTTTT. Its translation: CASSPFTTGVTGELFF.

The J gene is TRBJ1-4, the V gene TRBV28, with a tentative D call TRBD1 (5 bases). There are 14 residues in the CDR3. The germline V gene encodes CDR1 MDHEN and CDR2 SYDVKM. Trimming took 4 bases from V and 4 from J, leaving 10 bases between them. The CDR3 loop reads CASSSGTLNEKLFF. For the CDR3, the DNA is TGTGCCAGCAGTTCCGGGACGCTTAATGAAAAACTGTTTTTT. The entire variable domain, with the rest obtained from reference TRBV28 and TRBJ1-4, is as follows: DVKVTQSSRYLVKRTGEKVFLECVQDMDHENMFWYRQDPGLGLRLIYFSYDVKMKEKGDIPEGYSVSREKKERFSLILESASTNQTSMYLCASSSGTLNEKLFFGSGTQLSVL.

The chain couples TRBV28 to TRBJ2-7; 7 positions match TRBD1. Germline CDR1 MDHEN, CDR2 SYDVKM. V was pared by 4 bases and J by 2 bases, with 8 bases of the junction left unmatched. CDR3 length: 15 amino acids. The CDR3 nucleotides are TGTGCCAGCAGTTCACCGGGACAGACTCCCTACGAGCAGTACTTC. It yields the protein CASSSPGQTPYEQYF.

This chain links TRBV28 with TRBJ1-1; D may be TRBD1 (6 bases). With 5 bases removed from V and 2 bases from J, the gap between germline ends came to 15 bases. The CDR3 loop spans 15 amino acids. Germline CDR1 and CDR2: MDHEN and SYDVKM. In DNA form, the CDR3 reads TGTGCCAGCAGTGTAACGGGGGCAGCAAACACTGAAGCTTTCTTT. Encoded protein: CASSVTGAANTEAFF.

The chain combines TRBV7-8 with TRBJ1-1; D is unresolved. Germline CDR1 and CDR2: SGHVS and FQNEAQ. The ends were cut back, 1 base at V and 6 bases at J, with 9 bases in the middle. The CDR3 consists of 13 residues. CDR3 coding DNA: TGTGCCAGCAGCTTAGATCTTAGCGCTGAAGCTTTCTTT. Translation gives CASSLDLSAEAFF. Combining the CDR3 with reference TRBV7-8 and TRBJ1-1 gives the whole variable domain GAGVSQSPRYKVAKRGQDVALRCDPISGHVSLFWYQQALGQGPEFLTYFQNEAQLDKSGLPSDRFFAERPEGSVSTLKIQRTQQEDSAVYLCASSLDLSAEAFFGQGTRLTVV.

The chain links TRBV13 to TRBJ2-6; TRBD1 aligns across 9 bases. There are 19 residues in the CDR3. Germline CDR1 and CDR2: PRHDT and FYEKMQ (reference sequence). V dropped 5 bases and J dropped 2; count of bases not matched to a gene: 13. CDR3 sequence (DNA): TGTGCCAGCAGCCTTCGACAGGGGGGTAAAAGGCCTGGGGCCAACGTCCTGACTTTC. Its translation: CASSLRQGGKRPGANVLTF.

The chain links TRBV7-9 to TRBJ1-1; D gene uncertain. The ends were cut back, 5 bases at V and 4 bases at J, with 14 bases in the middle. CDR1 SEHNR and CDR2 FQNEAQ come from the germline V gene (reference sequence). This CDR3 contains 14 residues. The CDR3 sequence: CASSEGRPGTEAFF. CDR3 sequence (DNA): TGTGCCAGCAGCGAGGGTCGACCCGGCACTGAAGCTTTCTTT.

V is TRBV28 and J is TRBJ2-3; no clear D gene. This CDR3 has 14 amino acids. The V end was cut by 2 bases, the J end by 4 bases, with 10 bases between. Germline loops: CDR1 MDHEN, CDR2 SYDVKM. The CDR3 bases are TGTGCCAGCAGTTTAGAGCTAGTTGCAGATACGCAGTATTTT. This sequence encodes CASSLELVADTQYF.